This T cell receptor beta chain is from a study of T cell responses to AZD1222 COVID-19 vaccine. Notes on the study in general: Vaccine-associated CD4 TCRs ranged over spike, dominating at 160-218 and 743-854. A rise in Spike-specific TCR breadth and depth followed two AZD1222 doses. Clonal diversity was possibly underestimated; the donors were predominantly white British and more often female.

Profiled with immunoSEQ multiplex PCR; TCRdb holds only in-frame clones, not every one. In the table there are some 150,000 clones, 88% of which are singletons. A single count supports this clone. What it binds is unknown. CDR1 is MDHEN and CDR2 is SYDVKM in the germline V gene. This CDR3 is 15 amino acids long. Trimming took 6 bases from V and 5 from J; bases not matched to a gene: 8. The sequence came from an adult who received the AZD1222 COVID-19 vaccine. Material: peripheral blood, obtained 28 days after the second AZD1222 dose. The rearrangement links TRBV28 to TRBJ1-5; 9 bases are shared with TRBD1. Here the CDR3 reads CASRIRDREDQPQHF. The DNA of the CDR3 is TGTGCCAGCAGAATTAGGGACAGGGAGGATCAGCCCCAGCATTTT.